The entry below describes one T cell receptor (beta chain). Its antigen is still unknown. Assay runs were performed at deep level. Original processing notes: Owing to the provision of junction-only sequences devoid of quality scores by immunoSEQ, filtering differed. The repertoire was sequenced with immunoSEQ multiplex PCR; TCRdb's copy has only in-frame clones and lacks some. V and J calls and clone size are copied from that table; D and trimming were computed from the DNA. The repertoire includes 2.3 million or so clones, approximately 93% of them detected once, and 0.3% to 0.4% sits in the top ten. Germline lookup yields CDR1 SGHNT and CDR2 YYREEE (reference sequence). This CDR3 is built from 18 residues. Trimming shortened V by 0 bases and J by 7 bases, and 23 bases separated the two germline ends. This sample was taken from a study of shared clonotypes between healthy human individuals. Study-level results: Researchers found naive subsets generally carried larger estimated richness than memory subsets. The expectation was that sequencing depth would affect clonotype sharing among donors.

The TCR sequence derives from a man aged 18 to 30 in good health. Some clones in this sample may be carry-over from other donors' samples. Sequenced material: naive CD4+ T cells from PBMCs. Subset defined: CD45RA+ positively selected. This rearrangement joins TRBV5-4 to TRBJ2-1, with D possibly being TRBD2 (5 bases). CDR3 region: CASSLAKNLRLSGNEQFF. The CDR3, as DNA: TGTGCCAGCAGCTTGGCCAAAAATCTCCGATTATCGGGGAATGAGCAGTTCTTC. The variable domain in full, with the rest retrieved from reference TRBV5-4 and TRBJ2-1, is ETGVTQSPTHLIKTRGQQVTLRCSSQSGHNTVSWYQQALGQGPQFIFQYYREEENGRGNFPPRFSGLQFPNYSSELNVNALELDDSALYLCASSLAKNLRLSGNEQFFGPGTRLTVL.